A single sample is the source of the 5 T cell receptor beta chains below, sequenced in a study of T cells in women clearing cervical HPV infection. The repertoire was sequenced with immunoSEQ multiplex PCR; TCRdb's copy has only in-frame clones and lacks some. This sample carries under 35,000 clones, with about 17% going to the ten biggest clones. Specimen: blood buffy coat. All receptors derive from a woman aged 18-70 years with a cervical HPV16 infection that either progressed to CIN3+ or cleared (not recorded which).

Remarks on this clone: The observed sequence ends 3 residues before the CDR3 terminus, with the missing tail filled in from the germline J gene. V is TRBV10-3 and J is TRBJ2-3; 10 positions match TRBD2. Germline trimming cut 6 bases from V and 2 bases from J; bases unmatched to any gene: 8. CDR1 and CDR2 (germline): ENHRY, SYGVKD. The CDR3 is 16 residues long. The covered CDR3 bases are TGTGCCATCAGGGGTAGCGGGGGGACTTACACAGATACG. This translates into CAIRGSGGTYTDT. The full CDR3 is CAIRGSGGTYTDTQYF.

About this clone: The missing CDR3 end, 3 residues past where the read stops, is filled in from the germline J gene. This chain joins TRBV19 and TRBJ1-2; 9 nucleotides agree with TRBD1. Germline-derived CDR1 and CDR2 are LNHDA and SQIVND (reference sequence). This CDR3 has 15 residues. CDR3 DNA (partial): TGTGCCAGTAGTCAAACCGGGACAGGGTTCGGCGAC. This sequence encodes CASSQTGTGFGD. The full CDR3 is CASSQTGTGFGDYTF.

About this clone: The read comes to an end 3 residues before the CDR3 does, leaving the germline J gene to fill in the end. The gene calls are TRBV5-1 and TRBJ1-5, with 7 bases identical to TRBD1. Germline CDR1 and CDR2: SGHRS and YFSETQ. The CDR3 contains 14 residues. Trimming took 4 bases from V and 7 from J; bases not matched to a gene: 8. CDR3 DNA, as far as it was read: TGCGCCAGCAGCGCTACAGGGGCCGGCCAGCCC. Amino acid sequence: CASSATGAGQP. The whole CDR3 reads CASSATGAGQPQHF.

With respect to this clone: The read ends 3 residues early relative to the CDR3; the germline J gene fills the gap. The rearrangement uses TRBV5-1 and TRBJ2-1, with D tentatively TRBD2 (6 bases). From germline, CDR1 is SGHRS and CDR2 YFSETQ. V shed 0 bases and J shed 5 bases, with 9 bases lying between them. This CDR3 spans 14 amino acids. The CDR3 here is CASSLGLVDNEQFF. Incomplete CDR3 DNA: TGCGCCAGCAGCTTGGGACTAGTAGACAATGAG.

In the case of this clone: The CDR3 end lies 3 residues beyond the end of the read and is filled in from the germline J gene. The chain links TRBV4-1 to TRBJ1-1; D gene uncertain. V dropped 10 bases and J dropped 7 bases, with 13 bases sitting between them. Germline V gene data show CDR1 as MGHRA and CDR2 as YSYEKL. This CDR3 has 11 amino acids. CDR3 bases read: TGCGCCACTAAGAAACACAGTGAA. Residues: CATKKHSE. The whole CDR3 reads CATKKHSEAFF.